This TCR beta chain was found in a study of siplizumab effects on memory and regulatory T cells. This CDR3 contains 14 residues. J was trimmed by 0 bases and V by 7 bases; bases with no gene match: 6. Germline CDR1 and CDR2: SQVTM and ANQGSEA. With respect to this clone: What it binds is not known.

The study, taken as a whole, reports: Siplizumab produced a significant reduction in alloreactive sequences that were traceable to unstimulated CD4+ memory cells. Suppressive function of proliferating Tregs from siplizumab cultures was not confirmed.

Per individual sample, 80,000 to 100,000 TCR templates were assayed. Clones were sequenced by immunoSEQ multiplex PCR, and TCRdb holds only the in-frame ones, with some missing. The table shows some 97,000 clones, with 91% occurring only once. The V call is TRBV29-1, the J call TRBJ1-1; 9 positions match TRBD1. The sample taken for sequencing was CD4+ T cells sorted from blood. The receptor was derived from a human donor in good health. CDR3: CSGDREGMNTEAFF. CDR3 DNA sequence: TGCAGCGGGGACAGGGAGGGTATGAACACTGAAGCTTTCTTT. Drawing the rest from reference TRBV29-1 and TRBJ1-1, the complete variable domain is SAVISQKPSRDICQRGTSLTIQCQVDSQVTMMFWYRQQPGQSLTLIATANQGSEATYESGFVIDKFPISRPNLTFSTLTVSNMSPEDSSIYLCSGDREGMNTEAFFGQGTRLTVV.